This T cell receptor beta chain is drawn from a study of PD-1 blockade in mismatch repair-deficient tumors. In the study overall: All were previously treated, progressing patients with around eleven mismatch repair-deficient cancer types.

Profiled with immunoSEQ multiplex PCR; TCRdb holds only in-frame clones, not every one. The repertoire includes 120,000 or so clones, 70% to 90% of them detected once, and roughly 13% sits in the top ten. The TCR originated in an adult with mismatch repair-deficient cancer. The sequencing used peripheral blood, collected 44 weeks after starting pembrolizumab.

Here the CDR3 reads CASNSLGNEQFF. CDR3 nucleotide sequence: TGTGCCAGCAATTCCTTGGGGAATGAGCAGTTCTTC. The chain combines TRBV6-6 with TRBJ2-1; D is undetermined. The CDR3 length is 12 residues. V was pared by 7 bases and J by 7 bases, with 11 bases between. The germline CDR1 and CDR2 sequences are MNHNY and SVGAGI (reference sequence).